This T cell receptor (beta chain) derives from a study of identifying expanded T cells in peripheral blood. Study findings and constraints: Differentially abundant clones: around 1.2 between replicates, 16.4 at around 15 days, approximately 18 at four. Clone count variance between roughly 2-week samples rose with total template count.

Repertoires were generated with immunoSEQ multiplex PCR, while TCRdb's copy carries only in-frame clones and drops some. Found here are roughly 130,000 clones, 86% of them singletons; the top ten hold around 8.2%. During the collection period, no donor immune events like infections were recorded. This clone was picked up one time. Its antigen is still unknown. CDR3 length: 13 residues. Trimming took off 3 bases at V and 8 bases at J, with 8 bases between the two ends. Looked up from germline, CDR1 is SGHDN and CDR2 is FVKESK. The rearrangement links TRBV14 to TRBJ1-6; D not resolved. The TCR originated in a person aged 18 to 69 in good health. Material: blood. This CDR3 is CASSQAEDSPLHF. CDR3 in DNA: TGTGCCAGCAGCCAGGCCGAAGATTCACCCCTCCACTTT.